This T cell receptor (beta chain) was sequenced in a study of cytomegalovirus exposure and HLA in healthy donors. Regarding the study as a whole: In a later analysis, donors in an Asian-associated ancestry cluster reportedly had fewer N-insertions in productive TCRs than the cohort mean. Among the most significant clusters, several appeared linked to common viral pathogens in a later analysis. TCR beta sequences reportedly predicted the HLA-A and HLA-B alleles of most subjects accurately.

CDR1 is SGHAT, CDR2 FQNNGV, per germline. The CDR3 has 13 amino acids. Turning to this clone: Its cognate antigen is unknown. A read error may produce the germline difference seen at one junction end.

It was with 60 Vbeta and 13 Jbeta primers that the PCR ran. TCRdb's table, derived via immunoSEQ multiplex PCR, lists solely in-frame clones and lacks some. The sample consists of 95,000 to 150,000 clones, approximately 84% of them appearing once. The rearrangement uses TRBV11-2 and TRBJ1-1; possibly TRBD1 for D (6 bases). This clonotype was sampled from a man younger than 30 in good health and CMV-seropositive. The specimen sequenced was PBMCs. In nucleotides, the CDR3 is TGTGTCAGCAGCTTATCAGGGGACACTGAAGCTTTCTTT. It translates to CVSSLSGDTEAFF.